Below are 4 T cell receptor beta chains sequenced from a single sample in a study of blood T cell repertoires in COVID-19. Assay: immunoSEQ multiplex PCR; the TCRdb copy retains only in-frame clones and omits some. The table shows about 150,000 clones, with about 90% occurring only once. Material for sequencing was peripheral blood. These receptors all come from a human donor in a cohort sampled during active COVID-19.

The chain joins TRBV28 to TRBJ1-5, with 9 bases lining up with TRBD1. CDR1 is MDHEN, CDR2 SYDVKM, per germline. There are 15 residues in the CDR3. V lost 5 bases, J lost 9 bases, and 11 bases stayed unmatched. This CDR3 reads CASSLGTGKFLPQHF. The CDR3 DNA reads TGTGCCAGCAGTCTAGGGACAGGGAAATTTCTGCCCCAGCATTTT.

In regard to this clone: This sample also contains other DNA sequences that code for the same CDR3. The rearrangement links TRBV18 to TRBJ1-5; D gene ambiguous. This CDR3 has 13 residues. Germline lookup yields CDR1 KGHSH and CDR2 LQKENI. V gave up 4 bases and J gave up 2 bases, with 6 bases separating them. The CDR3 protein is CASSLQGNQPQHF. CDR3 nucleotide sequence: TGTGCCAGCTCACTCCAGGGCAATCAGCCCCAGCATTTT. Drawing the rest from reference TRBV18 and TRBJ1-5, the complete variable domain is NAGVMQNPRHLVRRRGQEARLRCSPMKGHSHVYWYRQLPEEGLKFMVYLQKENIIDESGMPKERFSAEFPKEGPSILRIQQVVRGDSAAYFCASSLQGNQPQHFGDGTRLSIL.

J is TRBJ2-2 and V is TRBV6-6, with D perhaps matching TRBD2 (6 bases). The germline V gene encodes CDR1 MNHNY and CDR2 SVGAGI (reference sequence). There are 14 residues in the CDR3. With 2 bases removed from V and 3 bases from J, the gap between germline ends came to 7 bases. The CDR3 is CASSYREHTGELFF. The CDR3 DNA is TGTGCCAGCAGTTACCGGGAGCACACCGGGGAGCTGTTTTTT.

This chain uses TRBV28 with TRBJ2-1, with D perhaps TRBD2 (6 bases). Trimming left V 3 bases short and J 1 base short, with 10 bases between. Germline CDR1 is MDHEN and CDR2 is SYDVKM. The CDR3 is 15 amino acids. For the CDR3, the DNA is TGTGCCAGCAGTTTGCGGGAATGGTCCTACAATGAGCAGTTCTTC. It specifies CASSLREWSYNEQFF. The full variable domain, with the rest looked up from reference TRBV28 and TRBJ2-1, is DVKVTQSSRYLVKRTGEKVFLECVQDMDHENMFWYRQDPGLGLRLIYFSYDVKMKEKGDIPEGYSVSREKKERFSLILESASTNQTSMYLCASSLREWSYNEQFFGPGTRLTVL.